This TCR beta chain came from a study of OX40 agonist ivuxolimab in advanced cancers. Overall study findings and caveats: Partial responders at 0.1-3.0 mg/kg had among the lowest clonal expansion. Expanded clones tended on average to be more numerous among CD8+ T cells than CD4+. Clonal expansion by week 6 occurred in CD4+ and CD8+ blood T cells (at 0.1 to 3.0 mg/kg).

Anyone with autoimmune disease history or systemic immunosuppression was excluded. As regards this clone: Antigen unknown.

Libraries were prepared by immunoSEQ multiplex PCR; TCRdb keeps only in-frame clonotypes and omits some of them. The repertoire holds tens of thousands of clones, with 75% to 90% as singletons. This material consisted of CD4+ or CD8+ T cells sorted from blood, taken in a trial of the OX40 agonist ivuxolimab. This sequence originates from an adult with an advanced solid tumor such as melanoma, head and neck, liver or kidney cancer.

The CDR3 sequence is CASSPGTSGRATDTQYF. The CDR3 DNA follows: TGTGCCAGCAGCCCCGGGACTAGCGGGAGGGCCACAGATACGCAGTATTTT. J is TRBJ2-3 and V is TRBV5-4; 16 positions agree with TRBD2. The CDR3 covers 17 residues. J gave up 2 bases and V 4 bases, and 4 bases lay outside the gene matches. Germline assignment: CDR1 SGHNT and CDR2 YYREEE (reference sequence).